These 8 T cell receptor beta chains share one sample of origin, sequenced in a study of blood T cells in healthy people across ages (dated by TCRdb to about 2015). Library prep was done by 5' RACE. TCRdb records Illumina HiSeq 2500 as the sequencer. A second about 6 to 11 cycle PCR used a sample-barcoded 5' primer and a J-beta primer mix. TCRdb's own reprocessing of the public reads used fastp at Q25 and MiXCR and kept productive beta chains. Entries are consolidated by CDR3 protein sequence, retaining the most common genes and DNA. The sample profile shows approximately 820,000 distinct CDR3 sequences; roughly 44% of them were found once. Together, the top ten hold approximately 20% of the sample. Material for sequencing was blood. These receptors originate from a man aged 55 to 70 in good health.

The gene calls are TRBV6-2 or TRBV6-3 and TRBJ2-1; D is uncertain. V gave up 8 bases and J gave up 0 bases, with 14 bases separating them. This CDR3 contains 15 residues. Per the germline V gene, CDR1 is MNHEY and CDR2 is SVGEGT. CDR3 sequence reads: CASHPDLTSYNEQFF. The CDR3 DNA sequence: TGTGCCAGCCACCCGGACCTAACCTCCTACAATGAGCAGTTCTTC.

The CDR3 spells CASSQDSGRGTDTQYF. The CDR3 DNA follows: TGTGCCAGCAGCCAAGATTCGGGACGGGGCACAGATACGCAGTATTTT. The V gene is TRBV14, the J gene TRBJ2-3; either TRBD1 or TRBD2 may fit D (5 bases each). Looked up from germline, CDR1 is SGHDN and CDR2 is FVKESK. V was shortened by 0 bases and J by 1 base, with 11 bases between the two germline ends. The CDR3 is 16 residues long.

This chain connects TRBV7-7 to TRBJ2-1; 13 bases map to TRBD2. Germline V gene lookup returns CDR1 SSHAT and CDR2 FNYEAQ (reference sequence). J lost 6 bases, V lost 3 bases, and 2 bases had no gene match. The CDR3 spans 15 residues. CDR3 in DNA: TGTGCCAGCAGCTTGGGACTAGCGGGGTTCAATGAGCAGTTCTTC. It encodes CASSLGLAGFNEQFF.

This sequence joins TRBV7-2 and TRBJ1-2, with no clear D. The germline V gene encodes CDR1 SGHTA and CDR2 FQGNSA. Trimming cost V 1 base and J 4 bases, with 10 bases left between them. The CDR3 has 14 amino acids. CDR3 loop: CASSLGVGTYGYTF. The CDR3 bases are TGTGCCAGCAGCTTAGGAGTAGGTACCTATGGCTACACCTTC.

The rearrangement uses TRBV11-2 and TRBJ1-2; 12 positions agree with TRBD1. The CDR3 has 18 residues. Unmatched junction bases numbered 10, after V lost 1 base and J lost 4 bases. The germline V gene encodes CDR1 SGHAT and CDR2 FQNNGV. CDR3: CASSLGGYRDRGPYGYTF. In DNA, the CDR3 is TGTGCCAGCAGCTTAGGGGGGTACCGGGACAGGGGGCCCTATGGCTACACCTTC.

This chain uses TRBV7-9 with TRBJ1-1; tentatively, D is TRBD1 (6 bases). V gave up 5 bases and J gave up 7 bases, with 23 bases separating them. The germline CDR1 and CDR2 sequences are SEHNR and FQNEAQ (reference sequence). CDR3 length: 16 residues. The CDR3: CASSLGRGPRTDEAFF. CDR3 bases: TGTGCCAGCAGCCTAGGACGGGGGCCCCGAACGGATGAAGCTTTCTTT.

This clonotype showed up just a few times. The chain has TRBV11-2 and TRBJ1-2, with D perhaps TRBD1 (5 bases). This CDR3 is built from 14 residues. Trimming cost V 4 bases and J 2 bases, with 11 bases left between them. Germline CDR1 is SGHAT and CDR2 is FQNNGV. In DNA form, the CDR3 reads TGTGCCAGCAGCTCTGACAGAAAGAACTATGGCTACACCTTC. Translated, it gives CASSSDRKNYGYTF.

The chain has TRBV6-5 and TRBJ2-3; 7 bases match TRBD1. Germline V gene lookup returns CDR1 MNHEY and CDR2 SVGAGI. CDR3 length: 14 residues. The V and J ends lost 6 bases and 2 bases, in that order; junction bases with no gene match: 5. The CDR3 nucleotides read TGTGCCAGCAGCCAAGGGACAGTCACAGATACGCAGTATTTT. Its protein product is CASSQGTVTDTQYF.